A selection of T cell receptor beta chains follows, all from one sample in a study of CD8 T cells in Susac syndrome. One entry per CDR3 protein results from TCRdb running MiXCR on the immunoSEQ multiplex PCR reads. Among approximately 170,000 distinct CDR3 sequences listed, approximately 94% were seen once. Material for sequencing was CD4+ T cells from PBMCs. The receptor source for this set is a human donor with multiple sclerosis. The CDR3 runs from the conserved cysteine through the conserved F or W. The order of the fields is V gene, clone size, J gene, D gene, CDR3 length, CDR3 protein, CDR3 DNA. The D gene is left open where the match is weak. Size is stated for part of the rows, as once, few or many counts, or as a class when the clone is expanded.

v_call: TRBV3-1; clone_size: -; j_call: TRBJ2-7; d_call: -; cdr3_length: 15; cdr3_aa: CASSLQGHSPYEQYF; cdr3_nt: TGTGCCAGCAGCCTCCAAGGGCACAGCCCCTACGAGCAGTACTTC
v_call: TRBV20-1; clone_size: -; j_call: TRBJ2-5; d_call: TRBD2; cdr3_length: 13; cdr3_aa: CSASRTSQETQYF; cdr3_nt: TGCAGTGCTAGCCGGACTAGCCAAGAGACCCAGTACTTC
v_call: TRBV6-4; clone_size: -; j_call: TRBJ2-2; d_call: -; cdr3_length: 14; cdr3_aa: CASSMGPNTGELFF; cdr3_nt: TGTGCCAGCAGTATGGGGCCTAACACCGGGGAGCTGTTTTTT
v_call: TRBV5-6; clone_size: -; j_call: TRBJ1-3; d_call: -; cdr3_length: 13; cdr3_aa: CASNVQAGNTIYF; cdr3_nt: TGTGCCAGCAACGTACAAGCTGGAAACACCATATATTTT
v_call: TRBV6-2/TRBV6-3; clone_size: -; j_call: TRBJ2-2; d_call: -; cdr3_length: 16; cdr3_aa: CASSAWSPRNTGELFF; cdr3_nt: TGTGCCAGTAGTGCGTGGAGTCCTCGTAACACCGGGGAGCTGTTTTTT
v_call: TRBV20-1; clone_size: -; j_call: TRBJ1-2; d_call: -; cdr3_length: 15; cdr3_aa: CSATLGANLNYGYTF; cdr3_nt: TGCAGTGCTACCCTGGGAGCAAATCTTAACTATGGCTACACCTTC
v_call: TRBV29-1; clone_size: -; j_call: TRBJ1-1; d_call: -; cdr3_length: 13; cdr3_aa: CSVEEGGGTEAFF; cdr3_nt: TGCAGCGTTGAAGAGGGTGGAGGTACTGAAGCTTTCTTT
v_call: TRBV28; clone_size: -; j_call: TRBJ2-2; d_call: TRBD1; cdr3_length: 15; cdr3_aa: CASTTGTANTGELFF; cdr3_nt: TGTGCCAGCACAACCGGGACAGCGAACACCGGGGAGCTGTTTTTT
v_call: TRBV12-3/TRBV12-4; clone_size: -; j_call: TRBJ2-1; d_call: TRBD2; cdr3_length: 16; cdr3_aa: CASIPGTSGVYNEQFF; cdr3_nt: TGTGCCAGCATCCCTGGGACTAGCGGAGTTTACAATGAGCAGTTCTTC
v_call: TRBV6-5; clone_size: -; j_call: TRBJ1-2; d_call: TRBD1; cdr3_length: 13; cdr3_aa: CASRPGQGVGCTF; cdr3_nt: TGTGCCAGCAGACCGGGACAGGGGGTCGGCTGCACCTTC
v_call: TRBV7-3; clone_size: -; j_call: TRBJ2-3; d_call: TRBD2; cdr3_length: 18; cdr3_aa: CASSLTPLGSGRTDTQYF; cdr3_nt: TGTGCCAGCAGCTTAACTCCCTTGGGGAGCGGGAGGACAGATACGCAGTATTTT
v_call: TRBV6-2/TRBV6-3; clone_size: -; j_call: TRBJ2-3; d_call: TRBD2; cdr3_length: 16; cdr3_aa: CASSYLATSGTDTQYF; cdr3_nt: TGTGCCAGCAGTTATCTGGCGACTAGCGGCACAGATACGCAGTATTTT
v_call: TRBV3-1; clone_size: -; j_call: TRBJ1-1; d_call: TRBD1; cdr3_length: 11; cdr3_aa: CASSGTGKAFF; cdr3_nt: TGTGCCAGCAGCGGGACAGGCAAAGCTTTCTTT
v_call: TRBV18; clone_size: -; j_call: TRBJ2-5; d_call: -; cdr3_length: 15; cdr3_aa: CASSPRDTLQETQYF; cdr3_nt: TGTGCCAGCTCACCAAGGGACACCTTGCAAGAGACCCAGTACTTC
v_call: TRBV4-3; clone_size: -; j_call: TRBJ1-5; d_call: -; cdr3_length: 15; cdr3_aa: CASSHSQGGNQPQHF; cdr3_nt: TGCGCCAGCAGCCATTCTCAGGGTGGCAATCAGCCCCAGCATTTT
v_call: TRBV20-1; clone_size: -; j_call: TRBJ2-3; d_call: TRBD2; cdr3_length: 15; cdr3_aa: CSACRSREVTDTQYF; cdr3_nt: TGCAGTGCATGCAGGTCGCGGGAGGTCACAGATACGCAGTATTTT
v_call: TRBV6-5; clone_size: -; j_call: TRBJ1-1; d_call: -; cdr3_length: 14; cdr3_aa: CASSHGGTPEVAFF; cdr3_nt: TGTGCCAGCAGTCACGGCGGGACGCCCGAAGTGGCTTTCTTT
v_call: TRBV30; clone_size: -; j_call: TRBJ1-4; d_call: -; cdr3_length: 14; cdr3_aa: CAWSVQGSNEKLFF; cdr3_nt: TGTGCCTGGAGTGTACAAGGGAGTAATGAAAAACTGTTTTTT
v_call: TRBV30; clone_size: -; j_call: TRBJ1-1; d_call: -; cdr3_length: 10; cdr3_aa: CAHGTMGAFF; cdr3_nt: TGTGCCCACGGGACGATGGGAGCTTTCTTT
v_call: TRBV7-2; clone_size: -; j_call: TRBJ2-2; d_call: -; cdr3_length: 14; cdr3_aa: CASRGTPGTGELFF; cdr3_nt: TGTGCCAGCAGGGGGACTCCAGGCACCGGGGAGCTGTTTTTT
v_call: TRBV5-1; clone_size: -; j_call: TRBJ2-1; d_call: TRBD1; cdr3_length: 15; cdr3_aa: CASSSTGPNINEQFF; cdr3_nt: TGCGCCAGCAGCTCGACAGGGCCAAACATCAATGAGCAGTTCTTC
v_call: TRBV6-2/TRBV6-3; clone_size: once; j_call: TRBJ2-2; d_call: TRBD2; cdr3_length: 18; cdr3_aa: CASSFRLAGAPVTGELFF; cdr3_nt: TGTGCCAGCAGTTTTAGACTAGCGGGAGCCCCAGTTACCGGGGAGCTGTTTTTT
v_call: TRBV29-1; clone_size: -; j_call: TRBJ2-5; d_call: -; cdr3_length: 14; cdr3_aa: CSVVRGAGQETQYF; cdr3_nt: TGCAGCGTTGTGAGGGGGGCTGGACAGGAGACCCAGTACTTC
v_call: TRBV20-1; clone_size: once; j_call: TRBJ2-1; d_call: -; cdr3_length: 11; cdr3_aa: CGASAASGQFF; cdr3_nt: TGCGGCGCGAGCGCGGCCAGCGGGCAGTTCTTC
v_call: TRBV4-1; clone_size: -; j_call: TRBJ2-7; d_call: -; cdr3_length: 15; cdr3_aa: CASSQEQIYTYEQYF; cdr3_nt: TGCGCCAGCAGCCAAGAGCAAATTTACACCTACGAGCAGTACTTC
v_call: TRBV23-1; clone_size: -; j_call: TRBJ2-1; d_call: TRBD1; cdr3_length: 16; cdr3_aa: CASSPNYGQGGNEQFF; cdr3_nt: TGCGCCAGCAGTCCTAACTATGGACAGGGGGGGAATGAGCAGTTCTTC
v_call: TRBV29-1; clone_size: -; j_call: TRBJ1-2; d_call: -; cdr3_length: 13; cdr3_aa: CSVEDQRPYGYTF; cdr3_nt: TGCAGCGTTGAAGACCAGAGACCCTATGGCTACACCTTC
v_call: TRBV10-2; clone_size: -; j_call: TRBJ2-5; d_call: TRBD1; cdr3_length: 15; cdr3_aa: CASRLSGTGGETQYF; cdr3_nt: TGCGCCAGCAGACTTTCCGGGACAGGTGGGGAGACCCAGTACTTC